This is a list of T cell receptor beta chains from one sample in a study of T cells in localized non-small cell lung cancer. Method: immunoSEQ multiplex PCR; TCRdb's copy keeps in-frame clones and lacks some. The data show approximately 47,000 clones, with around 86% seen just once and 2.5% held by the top ten. The sample was PBMCs, taken before any cancer treatment. These receptors were collected from a man between 40 and 69 years old with stage II lung adenocarcinoma. Both conserved end residues are part of each CDR3. A D gene is named only where the DNA matches it firmly. Expanded clones get a size class; other rows say once, few or many, or leave the size out.

TRBD1,-,TRBV5-8,TRBJ2-3,CASSPFFRDRDTDTQYF,TGTGCCAGCAGCCCCTTCTTCCGGGACAGGGACACAGATACGCAGTATTTT
TRBD1,-,TRBV10-1,TRBJ2-1,CASRRDRGHEQFF,TGCGCCAGCAGGAGAGACAGGGGGCATGAGCAGTTCTTC
TRBD1,-,TRBV6-1,TRBJ2-3,CASSGSGGWSTDTQYF,TGTGCCAGCAGTGGATCAGGGGGCTGGAGCACAGATACGCAGTATTTT
-,-,TRBV5-1,TRBJ1-1,CASSLNTEAFF,TGCGCCAGCAGCCTCAACACTGAAGCTTTCTTT
TRBD2,-,TRBV6-5,TRBJ2-1,CATGSGRGINEQFF,TGTGCCACGGGGTCTGGGCGGGGGATCAATGAGCAGTTCTTC
-,-,TRBV28,TRBJ1-5,CASSFSEAQHF,TGTGCCAGCAGTTTCAGTGAGGCCCAGCATTTT
-,-,TRBV5-5,TRBJ2-5,CASSLGPGETQYF,TGTGCCAGCAGCTTGGGTCCTGGAGAGACCCAGTACTTC
-,-,TRBV2,TRBJ1-6,CASRGTSKSPLHF,TGTGCCAGCAGGGGGACATCTAAATCACCCCTCCACTTT
-,few,TRBV5-4,TRBJ2-5,CASRDSERQETQYF,TGTGCCAGCAGAGACAGCGAACGCCAAGAGACCCAGTACTTC
-,-,TRBV19,TRBJ2-7,CASSRGLAPYEQYF,TGTGCCAGTAGCCGGGGCTTGGCCCCCTACGAGCAGTACTTC
-,-,TRBV5-1,TRBJ1-2,CASSPDGVNYGYTF,TGCGCCAGCAGCCCTGACGGGGTGAACTATGGCTACACCTTC
TRBD1,-,TRBV10-1,TRBJ1-1,CASSEGQGGCMNTEAFF,TGCGCCAGCAGTGAGGGACAGGGTGGATGCATGAACACTGAAGCTTTCTTT
-,-,TRBV7-9,TRBJ2-2,CASSLPVTGELFF,TGTGCCAGCAGCTTACCGGTCACCGGGGAGCTGTTTTTT
TRBD1,-,TRBV14,TRBJ2-4,CASSVGTGSENIQYF,TGTGCCAGCAGCGTAGGGACAGGGAGTGAGAACATTCAGTACTTC
-,-,TRBV5-1,TRBJ2-1,CASSPWQGSSYNEQFF,TGCGCCAGCAGCCCCTGGCAGGGGAGCTCCTACAATGAGCAGTTCTTC
TRBD2,once,TRBV7-9,TRBJ2-5,CASSPGQRGAQETQYF,TGTGCCAGCAGCCCCGGACAGCGGGGGGCTCAAGAGACCCAGTACTTC
-,-,TRBV4-2,TRBJ1-5,CASSQIENQPQHF,TGTGCCAGCAGCCAAATTGAGAATCAGCCCCAGCATTTT
TRBD1,-,TRBV5-1,TRBJ2-7,CASSFRQGPYEQYF,TGCGCCAGCAGCTTCCGACAGGGGCCTTACGAGCAGTACTTC
-,few,TRBV11-2,TRBJ1-5,CASSPLQHF,TGTGCCAGCAGCCCCCTCCAGCATTTT
-,-,TRBV18,TRBJ2-1,CASSGRTSNEQFF,TGTGCCAGCTCGGGGAGGACTTCAAATGAGCAGTTCTTC
TRBD1,-,TRBV4-2,TRBJ2-1,CASSQDQGENEQFF,TGTGCCAGCAGCCAAGATCAGGGGGAGAATGAGCAGTTCTTC
-,-,TRBV13,TRBJ2-2,CASSLPTSAGELFF,TGTGCCAGCAGCTTACCTACTAGTGCCGGGGAGCTGTTTTTT
TRBD1,-,TRBV27,TRBJ1-2,CASSLSRGAYGYTF,TGTGCCAGCAGTCTAAGCAGGGGGGCGTATGGCTACACCTTC
-,-,TRBV4-1,TRBJ1-4,CASSQERGSRATNEKLFF,TGCGCCAGCAGCCAAGAGAGAGGGTCGAGGGCAACTAATGAAAAACTGTTTTTT
TRBD1,once,TRBV9,TRBJ2-3,CASSVVGQGPFTDTQYF,TGTGCCAGCAGCGTAGTAGGACAGGGTCCATTCACAGATACGCAGTATTTT
-,-,TRBV27,TRBJ2-3,CASSLSTWGTDTQYF,TGTGCCAGCAGTCTAAGCACATGGGGCACAGATACGCAGTATTTT
TRBD1,-,TRBV13,TRBJ1-2,CASSARTGEPSRYGYTF,TGTGCCAGCAGCGCCCGGACAGGGGAGCCTTCCCGTTATGGCTACACCTTC
-,once,TRBV18,TRBJ2-6,CASSLQGPEANVLTF,TGTGCCAGCTCACTTCAGGGGCCTGAGGCCAACGTCCTGACTTTC
-,-,TRBV6-6,TRBJ1-3,CASSYSAPISGNTIYF,TGTGCCAGCAGTTACTCGGCCCCTATCTCTGGAAACACCATATATTTT
-,-,TRBV7-6,TRBJ1-4,CASSLQDGLNEKLFF,TGTGCCAGCAGCTTACAGGACGGACTTAATGAAAAACTGTTTTTT
-,once,TRBV5-1,TRBJ2-1,CASSLDAGRHNEQFF,TGCGCCAGCAGCTTGGATGCGGGGAGACACAATGAGCAGTTCTTC
-,once,TRBV14,TRBJ2-1,CASSQELPYNEQFF,TGTGCCAGCAGCCAAGAGCTACCATACAATGAGCAGTTCTTC
-,-,TRBV6-6,TRBJ2-1,CASSYSGTYNEQFF,TGTGCCAGCAGTTACTCCGGGACCTACAATGAGCAGTTCTTC
TRBD1,-,TRBV7-8,TRBJ1-5,CASSFGQGRGSKPQHF,TGTGCCAGCAGCTTTGGACAGGGAAGGGGAAGCAAGCCCCAGCATTTT
-,once,TRBV4-1,TRBJ2-5,CASSLDGETQYF,TGCGCCAGCAGCCTCGACGGAGAGACCCAGTACTTC
-,-,TRBV2,TRBJ2-5,CASRWIGETQYF,TGTGCCAGCAGGTGGATCGGGGAGACCCAGTACTTC
-,-,TRBV5-4,TRBJ1-1,CASSLAQGSNTEAFF,TGTGCCAGCAGCTTGGCCCAGGGGTCGAACACTGAAGCTTTCTTT
TRBD2,-,TRBV11-2,TRBJ2-2,CASSPWGGKGNTGELFF,TGTGCCAGCAGCCCTTGGGGAGGGAAGGGTAACACCGGGGAGCTGTTTTTT
TRBD2,-,TRBV7-2,TRBJ2-1,CASSGDYTGTRDEQFF,TGTGCCAGCAGCGGGGATTACACCGGGACTAGGGATGAGCAGTTCTTC
-,-,TRBV14,TRBJ1-2,CASSPKLAINYGYTF,TGTGCCAGCAGCCCAAAATTGGCAATTAACTATGGCTACACCTTC
-,-,TRBV6-6,TRBJ2-7,CASSYSRGYEQYF,TGTGCCAGCAGTTACTCGAGAGGCTACGAGCAGTACTTC
TRBD1,-,TRBV30,TRBJ1-3,CAWSTGATSGNTIYF,TGTGCCTGGAGTACAGGGGCCACCTCTGGAAACACCATATATTTT
TRBD1,-,TRBV7-3,TRBJ1-5,CASSLTGQPNQPQHF,TGTGCCAGCAGCTTAACGGGACAGCCCAATCAGCCCCAGCATTTT
-,once,TRBV19,TRBJ2-6,CASTPLRGGQKANVLTF,TGTGCCAGTACCCCCCTACGAGGAGGGCAAAAGGCCAACGTCCTGACTTTC
-,-,TRBV27,TRBJ2-2,CASSSENTGELFF,TGTGCCAGCAGTTCGGAGAACACCGGGGAGCTGTTTTTT
-,-,TRBV5-1,TRBJ2-6,CASSLYGASSGANVLTF,TGCGCCAGCAGCTTGTACGGGGCCAGCTCTGGGGCCAACGTCCTGACTTTC
-,-,TRBV5-1,TRBJ2-1,CASSEGGSDNEQFF,TGCGCCAGCAGCGAGGGGGGATCGGACAATGAGCAGTTCTTC
-,-,TRBV29-1,TRBJ2-5,CSARRDIQETQYF,TGCAGCGCTCGCCGGGACATCCAAGAGACCCAGTACTTC